This entry lists 28 T cell receptor beta chains sequenced from one sample in a study of T cells in women clearing cervical HPV infection. Assay: immunoSEQ multiplex PCR; the TCRdb copy retains only in-frame clones and omits some. The repertoire table contains 30,000 to 45,000 clones. The specimen was blood buffy coat. The receptors derive from a woman between 18 and 70 years old with a cervical HPV16 infection that either progressed to CIN3+ or cleared (not recorded which).

Remarks on this clone: Read data end 3 residues before the CDR3 end; the end is taken from the germline J gene. V is TRBV6-1 and J is TRBJ2-7; 9 positions agree with TRBD1. The CDR3 is 14 residues long. CDR1 is MNHNS, CDR2 SASEGT, per germline. The trim removed 5 bases at V and 3 bases at J, leaving 5 bases unmatched. The CDR3: CASSKDRGDYEQYF. The DNA read from the CDR3 is TGTGCCAGCAGTAAAGACAGGGGGGACTACGAG.

A note on this clone: At one end, the junction sequence differs from germline, possibly due to a read error. The sequenced fragment ends 3 residues before the CDR3 boundary, so the rest is inferred from the germline J gene. The chain uses TRBV4-2 and TRBJ2-7; D might be TRBD2 (6 bases). The CDR3 loop spans 15 amino acids. Germline V gene data show CDR1 as LGHNA and CDR2 as YNFKEQ. Partial CDR3 DNA: TGCGCCAGCAGCAGGGCCCCTGGGGGACTCTACGAG. It encodes CASSRAPGGLYE. The CDR3 in full is CASSRAPGGLYEQYF.

A note on this clone: The sequence runs out 3 residues before the end of the CDR3; the remainder is reconstructed from the germline J gene. The chain recombines TRBV19 with TRBJ2-3, with D perhaps TRBD2 (6 bases). Trimming stripped 4 bases from V and 1 base from J, with 15 bases between. CDR3 length equals 16 residues. Germline loops: CDR1 LNHDA, CDR2 SQIVND (reference sequence). CDR3 bases read: TGTGCCAGTAGTACCCCCGGAGGGGTGGGCACAGATACG. As protein: CASSTPGGVGTDT. The CDR3 as a whole reads CASSTPGGVGTDTQYF.

As to this clone: The read falls 3 residues short of the CDR3 end, and the missing part is taken from the germline J gene. V is TRBV11-2 and J is TRBJ2-2; possible D gene TRBD1, 6 bases. This CDR3 spans 13 amino acids. V lost 3 bases to trimming and J lost 5 bases, with 7 bases between them. CDR1 and CDR2 from the germline V gene are SGHAT and FQNNGV. The CDR3 sequence is CASSFQGTGELFF. The part of the CDR3 DNA that was read is TGTGCCAGCAGCTTTCAGGGGACCGGGGAG.

Remarks on this clone: Read data end 3 residues before the CDR3 end; the end is taken from the germline J gene. The chain links TRBV29-1 to TRBJ2-5; 7 nucleotides match TRBD1. The CDR3 extends over 13 amino acids. V shed 7 bases, J shed 7 bases, and the junction held 12 bases outside the gene matches. The germline V gene has CDR1 SQVTM and CDR2 ANQGSEA. The CDR3 sequence is CSAGTALTRTQYF. Partial CDR3 DNA: TGCAGCGCCGGGACAGCCCTCACAAGGACC.

The covered CDR3 bases are TGTGCCAGCAGCGCGTACGGGACAGATAATGAAAAA. This codes for CASSAYGTDNEK. The full CDR3 protein reads CASSAYGTDNEKLFF. V gene TRBV9 combines with J gene TRBJ1-4, with 7 bases fitting TRBD1. Read data end 3 residues before the CDR3 end; the end is taken from the germline J gene. Germline trimming cut 3 bases from V and 4 bases from J; bases unmatched to any gene: 6. The CDR3 covers 15 residues. Germline-derived CDR1 and CDR2 are SGDLS and YYNGEE.

As concerns this clone: Sequencing ends 3 residues short of the CDR3 end; the germline J gene provides the rest. This chain connects TRBV7-2 to TRBJ2-5, with D uncertain. Trimming took off 3 bases at V and 1 base at J, with 9 bases between the two ends. Per the germline V gene, CDR1 is SGHTA and CDR2 is FQGNSA. The CDR3 has 14 amino acids. CDR3 DNA, as far as it was read: TGTGCCAGCAGCTTGAATGGGCCCCAAGAGACC. It is translated as CASSLNGPQET. The complete CDR3 reads CASSLNGPQETQYF.

On this clone itself: The sequenced fragment ends 3 residues before the CDR3 boundary, so the rest is inferred from the germline J gene. The V and J genes are TRBV6-1 and TRBJ1-1; TRBD1 aligns across 8 bases. Germline CDR1 is MNHNS and CDR2 is SASEGT. CDR3 length equals 18 residues. CDR3 region: CASSEAADRGFPYEKAFF. The covered CDR3 bases are TGTGCCAGCAGTGAAGCGGCTGACAGGGGATTCCCATACGAAAAA.

Turning to this clone: With the read ending 3 residues before the CDR3 end, the germline J gene is used to fill in that end. V and J are TRBV20-1 and TRBJ2-5; TRBD2 matches 8 bases. CDR1 is DFQATT and CDR2 is SNEGSKA in the germline V gene (reference sequence). V shed 6 bases, J shed 5 bases, and the junction held 11 bases outside the gene matches. The CDR3 runs 14 residues. The CDR3 loop reads CSAPRLAPGETQYF. The CDR3 DNA, read in part, is TGCAGTGCCCCCAGACTAGCGCCAGGGGAGACC.

To note about this clone: The CDR3 extends 3 residues past the end of the read, so its final part is completed from the germline J gene. The rearrangement uses TRBV19 and TRBJ2-5; 11 nucleotides match TRBD2. This CDR3 spans 14 amino acids. Unmatched junction bases numbered 7, after V lost 8 bases and J lost 5 bases. Germline assignment: CDR1 LNHDA and CDR2 SQIVND (reference sequence). The sequenced CDR3 bases are TGTGCCAGTTCTAGCGGGGGGTTGGGTGAGACC. Translated, it gives CASSSGGLGET. The entire CDR3 protein reads CASSSGGLGETQYF.

Note on this clone: The read ends 3 residues early relative to the CDR3; the germline J gene fills the gap. The V call is TRBV11-2, the J call TRBJ2-3; D perhaps matches TRBD2 (6 bases). There are 15 residues in the CDR3. CDR1 is SGHAT, CDR2 FQNNGV, per germline. V dropped 1 base and J dropped 1 base, with 9 bases sitting between them. This CDR3 reads CASSLVGGGTDTQYF. Incomplete CDR3 DNA: TGTGCCAGCAGCTTAGTTGGCGGGGGCACAGATACG.

To note about this clone: Read data end 3 residues before the CDR3 end; the end is taken from the germline J gene. Additional DNA sequences in this sample encode the identical CDR3. V gene TRBV5-1 combines with J gene TRBJ1-2; D gene ambiguous. Germline CDR1 and CDR2: SGHRS and YFSETQ. The length of the CDR3 is 13 residues. Trimming pared 0 bases from V and 1 base from J, leaving 4 bases between. The CDR3 bases that were read are TGCGCCAGCAGCTTGGACAGTAACTATGGC. Translation: CASSLDSNYG. The full CDR3 is CASSLDSNYGYTF.

This clone is deemed medium-sized (0.01 to 0.1%) by its frequency. Sequencing ends 3 residues short of the CDR3 end; the germline J gene provides the rest. V is TRBV2 and J is TRBJ2-3; D is possibly TRBD2 (6 bases). The CDR3 consists of 15 residues. The V end lost 4 bases, the J end lost 0 bases, and 11 bases lay between the germline ends. CDR1 and CDR2 (germline): SNHLY, FYNNEI. The covered CDR3 bases are TGTGCCAGCAGTGCTGGGACTGCAAGCACAGATACG. This gives the protein CASSAGTASTDT. The full CDR3 protein is CASSAGTASTDTQYF.

As for this clone: Coverage ceases 3 residues before the CDR3 finishes, and the germline J gene fills in the end. This chain joins TRBV7-2 and TRBJ1-1; a possible D gene is TRBD1 (6 bases). Trimming took off 5 bases at V and 3 bases at J, with 13 bases between the two ends. CDR3 size: 14 residues. CDR1 and CDR2 (germline): SGHTA, FQGNSA. The CDR3 spells CASSPRQAHTEAFF. Partial CDR3 DNA: TGTGCCAGCAGCCCCCGACAGGCTCACACTGAA.

To note about this clone: The read falls 3 residues short of the CDR3 end, and the missing part is taken from the germline J gene. This rearrangement joins TRBV23-1 to TRBJ1-5, with TRBD1 matching over 7 bases. TRBV23-1 is identified as an open reading frame with a role that is uncertain. CDR3 length: 15 residues. The ends lost 2 bases at V and 3 bases at J; junction bases unmatched: 4. The chain's CDR3 is CASSQQDRFNQPQHF. The CDR3 DNA, read in part, is TGCGCCAGCAGTCAACAGGACAGGTTCAATCAGCCC.

With regard to this clone: The CDR3 extends 3 residues past the end of the read, so its final part is completed from the germline J gene. J is TRBJ2-1 and V is TRBV7-2; 7 bases match TRBD2. Trimming removed 2 bases from V and 6 bases from J; junction bases left unmatched: 7. Germline assignment: CDR1 SGHTA and CDR2 FQGNSA. CDR3 size: 15 residues. CDR3 DNA (partial): TGTGCCAGCAGCTTACTAGCGGCAGCCTCCAATGAG. It encodes CASSLLAAASNE. The CDR3 reads in full as CASSLLAAASNEQFF.

The covered CDR3 bases are TGCAGTGTCTCTGGACTTAAAAGCACAGATACG. As protein: CSVSGLKSTDT. The entire CDR3 protein reads CSVSGLKSTDTQYF. The J gene is TRBJ2-3, the V gene TRBV20-1; a possible D gene is TRBD2 (5 bases). The read gets to within 3 residues of the CDR3 end, and the germline J gene fills in the rest. Germline CDR1 DFQATT, CDR2 SNEGSKA (reference sequence). The CDR3 loop spans 14 amino acids. The V gene lost 7 bases and the J gene lost 0 bases, with 14 bases spanning the gap.

Comments on this clone: The read ends 3 residues before the CDR3 terminus; that terminus is restored from the germline J gene. This chain uses TRBV29-1 with TRBJ2-1; D may be TRBD1 (5 bases). This CDR3 contains 14 residues. V dropped 0 bases and J dropped 8 bases, with 14 bases sitting between them. Germline lookup yields CDR1 SQVTM and CDR2 ANQGSEA. This chain's CDR3 is CSVEEGHPWDEQFF. The DNA read from the CDR3 is TGCAGCGTTGAAGAAGGACACCCTTGGGATGAG.

As to this clone: Coverage ceases 3 residues before the CDR3 finishes, and the germline J gene fills in the end. The chain is built from TRBV6-2 or TRBV6-3 and TRBJ2-3; D is possibly TRBD1 or TRBD2 (5 bases each). V gave up 0 bases and J gave up 3 bases, with 10 bases separating them. The CDR3 sequence is 15 residues long. The germline CDR1 and CDR2 sequences are MNHEY and SVGEGT. The part of the CDR3 DNA that was read is TGTGCCAGCAGTTACTCGGCAGGGAGAACAGATACG. It is translated as CASSYSAGRTDT. The entire CDR3 reads CASSYSAGRTDTQYF.

Note on this clone: The missing CDR3 end, 3 residues past where the read stops, is filled in from the germline J gene. The chain joins TRBV18 to TRBJ1-3; the match to TRBD1 covers 9 bases. The CDR3 runs to 16 residues. The V and J ends lost 1 base and 2 bases, in that order; junction bases with no gene match: 3. The germline V gene encodes CDR1 KGHSH and CDR2 LQKENI. CDR3 bases read: TGTGCCAGCTCACCACAAACAGGGGGCCCTGGAAACACC. It is translated as CASSPQTGGPGNT. The whole CDR3 protein is CASSPQTGGPGNTIYF.

CDR3 amino acids: CASSFGGVQTQYF. The covered CDR3 bases are TGTGCCAGCAGCTTTGGGGGGGTACAGACC. This chain links TRBV7-9 with TRBJ2-5, with 7 bases identical to TRBD2. The CDR3 extends 3 residues past the end of the read, so its final part is completed from the germline J gene. V gave up 3 bases and J gave up 6 bases; unmatched junction bases: 4. The CDR3 is made up of 13 amino acids. Per the germline V gene, CDR1 is SEHNR and CDR2 is FQNEAQ (reference sequence).

A word on this clone: The read finishes 3 residues shy of the CDR3 end, and the germline J gene is used to complete it. The gene calls are TRBV5-4 and TRBJ2-3; no definite D call. Per the germline V gene, CDR1 is SGHNT and CDR2 is YYREEE (reference sequence). With 0 bases removed from V and 0 bases from J, the gap between germline ends came to 11 bases. The CDR3 extends over 16 amino acids. Partial CDR3 DNA: TGTGCCAGCAGCTTGGCCGCGGTTGCTAGCACAGATACG. Residues: CASSLAAVASTDT. The entire CDR3 reads CASSLAAVASTDTQYF.

In the case of this clone: The CDR3 extends 3 residues past the end of the read, so its final part is completed from the germline J gene. This chain uses TRBV9 with TRBJ2-1, with D hard to call. V gave up 5 bases and J gave up 2 bases, with 5 bases separating them. This CDR3 region has 12 residues. In germline, CDR1 is SGDLS, CDR2 YYNGEE. CDR3 bases read: TGTGCCAGCAGTACTACCTACAATGAG. This codes for CASSTTYNE. The whole CDR3 sequence is CASSTTYNEQFF.

Concerning this clone: From the germline J gene comes the end of the CDR3, since the read stops 3 residues before it. V usage is TRBV5-1 and J usage is TRBJ1-1; TRBD1 is a possible D gene (6 bases). The CDR3 spans 17 residues. The V gene's germline CDR1 is SGHRS and CDR2 YFSETQ. The CDR3 protein is CASSLFGGGFGDIRAFF. CDR3 bases read: TGCGCCAGCAGCCTCTTTGGGGGGGGCTTCGGGGACATTAGA.

Turning to this clone: The read gets to within 3 residues of the CDR3 end, and the germline J gene fills in the rest. This rearrangement joins TRBV11-3 to TRBJ2-7, with no clear D. Trimming took off 3 bases at V and 3 bases at J, with 9 bases between the two ends. The length of the CDR3 is 13 residues. Germline assignment: CDR1 SGHNT and CDR2 YENEEA. The CDR3 is CASSFSTFYEQYF. The CDR3 DNA, read in part, is TGTGCCAGCAGCTTTTCTACGTTCTACGAG.

About this clone: The read comes to an end 3 residues before the CDR3 does, leaving the germline J gene to fill in the end. This chain uses TRBV4-2 with TRBJ1-1, with 7 bases matching TRBD1. Germline CDR1 LGHNA, CDR2 YNFKEQ. V trimming: 1 base; J trimming: 3 bases; junction bases outside the gene matches: 5. The CDR3 contains 15 residues. Partial CDR3 DNA: TGTGCCAGCAGCCAAGGGGAAGGGGGCCACACTGAA. Its protein product is CASSQGEGGHTE. The entire CDR3 protein is CASSQGEGGHTEAFF.

Remarks on this clone: One junction end disagrees with the germline gene, perhaps due to a read error. The sequenced fragment ends 3 residues before the CDR3 boundary, so the rest is inferred from the germline J gene. The chain carries TRBV4-2 and TRBJ2-7, with 11 bases matching TRBD1. Germline CDR1 reads LGHNA; CDR2 reads YNFKEQ. The CDR3 consists of 16 residues. The CDR3 bases that were read are TGCGCCAGCAGCCGAGGATTGGGACAGGGGGTCTACGAG. Its protein is CASSRGLGQGVYE. The full CDR3 sequence reads CASSRGLGQGVYEQYF.

In regard to this clone: The sequenced fragment ends 3 residues before the CDR3 boundary, so the rest is inferred from the germline J gene. V gene TRBV7-2 combines with J gene TRBJ2-3, with 8 bases matching TRBD2. Germline V gives CDR1 SGHTA, CDR2 FQGNSA. Unmatched junction bases numbered 9, after V lost 6 bases and J lost 4 bases. The CDR3 has 15 residues. The CDR3 DNA, read in part, is TGTGCCAGCAGTTGGTCAGCGGGGGTAGCAGATACG. It specifies CASSWSAGVADT. The complete CDR3 protein is CASSWSAGVADTQYF.